The following is a TCR beta chain sequence with its context. The antigen remains unidentified. This sample's time point: blood at routine non-recurrence follow-up after resection. This sample is drawn from a study of spatial heterogeneity in lung cancer. Study-wide context: Researchers sequenced follow-up PBMC samples if they had them, and these came a median of around 2 years after resection. Consistently, beta-chain sequences turned up in larger numbers than alpha-chain sequences did. Findings and limits, study-wide: Relative to follow-up, resection was when ubiquitous expanded tumor TCRs appeared more in blood.

A unique molecular identifier was attached to every TCR cDNA molecule. MiXCR, applied by TCRdb to the 5' RACE reads, yields one record per CDR3 protein. Of some 46,000 distinct CDR3 sequences detected, about 11% appear once; the ten largest clones hold roughly 32%. CDR3 length: 14 residues. V lost 0 bases and J 10 bases, leaving 15 bases between the germline ends. The germline gives CDR1 MNHNY, CDR2 SVGAGI (reference sequence). The chain uses TRBV6-6 and TRBJ1-1; D is possibly TRBD1 (5 bases). Material: PBMCs, obtained at follow-up. The clonotype originates from a male donor with early-stage non-small cell lung cancer. CDR3 DNA sequence: TGTGCCAGCAGTTACTCGAGGCAGGCCGGGGGAGCTTTCTTT. Encoded protein: CASSYSRQAGGAFF.